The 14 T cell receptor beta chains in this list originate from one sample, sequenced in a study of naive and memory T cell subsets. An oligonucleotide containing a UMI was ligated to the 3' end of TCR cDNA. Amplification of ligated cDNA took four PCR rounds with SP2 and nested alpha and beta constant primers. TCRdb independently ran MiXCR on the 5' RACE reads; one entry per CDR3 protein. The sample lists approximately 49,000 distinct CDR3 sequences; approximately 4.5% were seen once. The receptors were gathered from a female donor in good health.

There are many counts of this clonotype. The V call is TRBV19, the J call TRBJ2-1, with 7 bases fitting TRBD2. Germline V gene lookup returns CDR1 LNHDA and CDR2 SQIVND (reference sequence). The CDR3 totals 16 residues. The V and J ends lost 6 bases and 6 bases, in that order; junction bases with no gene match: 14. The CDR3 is CASRRAGQGVRNEQFF. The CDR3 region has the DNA TGTGCCAGTAGGCGAGCGGGGCAGGGCGTACGCAATGAGCAGTTCTTC.

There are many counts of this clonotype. CDR3 bases: TGTGCCAGCAGTTTTTGGGGGGGTGGAAACATTCAGTACTTC. Protein product: CASSFWGGGNIQYF. V gene TRBV28 combines with J gene TRBJ2-4, with 7 bases that match TRBD2. Germline V gene lookup returns CDR1 MDHEN and CDR2 SYDVKM. Trimming took 3 bases from V and 6 from J; bases not matched to a gene: 5. This CDR3 region has 14 residues.

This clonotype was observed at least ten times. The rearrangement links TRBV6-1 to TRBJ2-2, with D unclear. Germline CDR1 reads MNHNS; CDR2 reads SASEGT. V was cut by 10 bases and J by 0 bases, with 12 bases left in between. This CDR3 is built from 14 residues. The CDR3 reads CATRRPANTGELFF. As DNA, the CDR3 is TGTGCCACCCGTCGCCCCGCGAACACCGGGGAGCTGTTTTTT.

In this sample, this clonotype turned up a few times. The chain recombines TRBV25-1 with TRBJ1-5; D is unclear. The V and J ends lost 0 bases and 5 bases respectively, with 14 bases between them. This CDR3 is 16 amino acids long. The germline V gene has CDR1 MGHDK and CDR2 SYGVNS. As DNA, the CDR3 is TGTGCCAGCAGTGAATATCGTGGTCAGCGCCATCAGCCCCAGCATTTT. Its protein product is CASSEYRGQRHQPQHF.

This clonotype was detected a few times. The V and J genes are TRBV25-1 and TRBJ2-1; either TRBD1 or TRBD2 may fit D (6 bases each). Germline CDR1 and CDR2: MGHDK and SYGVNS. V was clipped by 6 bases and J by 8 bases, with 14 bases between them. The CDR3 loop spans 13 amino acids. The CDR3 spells CASRGAGFHEQFF. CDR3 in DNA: TGTGCCAGCAGGGGGGCGGGGTTCCATGAGCAGTTCTTC.

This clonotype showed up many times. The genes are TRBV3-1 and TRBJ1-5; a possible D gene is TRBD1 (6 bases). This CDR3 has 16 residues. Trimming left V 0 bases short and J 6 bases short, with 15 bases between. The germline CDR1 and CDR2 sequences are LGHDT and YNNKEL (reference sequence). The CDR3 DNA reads TGTGCCAGCAGCCAAGATGGTCGGGGGGCTGGTCAGCCCCAGCATTTT. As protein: CASSQDGRGAGQPQHF.

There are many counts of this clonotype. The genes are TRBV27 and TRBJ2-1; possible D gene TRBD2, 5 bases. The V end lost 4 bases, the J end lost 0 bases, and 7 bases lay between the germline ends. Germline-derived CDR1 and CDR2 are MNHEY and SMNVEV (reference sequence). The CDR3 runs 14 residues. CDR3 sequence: CASSWEYSYNEQFF. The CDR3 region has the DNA TGTGCCAGCAGTTGGGAGTACTCCTACAATGAGCAGTTCTTC.

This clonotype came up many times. The CDR3 DNA is TGTGCCAGCAGCTTCCTAGCGGGGCCGAAGTACCAAGAGACCCAGTACTTC. It specifies CASSFLAGPKYQETQYF. The rearrangement joins TRBV5-4 to TRBJ2-5; TRBD2 matches at 9 bases. Looked up from germline, CDR1 is SGHNT and CDR2 is YYREEE (reference sequence). This CDR3 has 17 residues. With 2 bases clipped from V and 0 bases from J, the junction kept 8 bases outside the gene matches.

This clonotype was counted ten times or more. CDR3 in amino acids: CASSLSPSEGALHF. CDR3 DNA sequence: TGCGCCAGCAGCCTGAGCCCGAGCGAGGGGGCCCTCCACTTT. The J gene is TRBJ1-6, the V gene TRBV5-1; tentative D call: TRBD1 (6 bases). Germline-derived CDR1 and CDR2 are SGHRS and YFSETQ. Trimming left V 4 bases short and J 14 bases short, with 19 bases between. The CDR3 covers 14 residues.

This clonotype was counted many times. CDR3 sequence (DNA): TGTGCCAGCAGCAATTCAGGGGCGCTTCGCCCTGAAGCTTTCTTT. Its translation: CASSNSGALRPEAFF. The chain combines TRBV12-3 or TRBV12-4 with TRBJ1-1, with D tentatively TRBD1 (6 bases). V shed 6 bases and J shed 6 bases, with 20 bases lying between them. The CDR3 spans 15 residues.

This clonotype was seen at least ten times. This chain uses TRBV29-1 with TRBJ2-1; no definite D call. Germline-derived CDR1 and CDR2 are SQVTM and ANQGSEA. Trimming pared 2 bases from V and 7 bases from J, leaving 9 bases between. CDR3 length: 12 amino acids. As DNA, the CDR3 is TGCAGCGTTGAACTAGGGCGGAATGAGCAGTTCTTC. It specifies CSVELGRNEQFF.

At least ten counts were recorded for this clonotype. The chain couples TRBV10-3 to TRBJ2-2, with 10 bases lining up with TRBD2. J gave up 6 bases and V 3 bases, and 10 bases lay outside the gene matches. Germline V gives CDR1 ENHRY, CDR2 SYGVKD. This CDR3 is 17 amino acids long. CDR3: CAISDPSSGRSAGELFF. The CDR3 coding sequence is TGTGCCATCAGTGACCCTTCTAGCGGGAGATCGGCCGGGGAGCTGTTTTTT.

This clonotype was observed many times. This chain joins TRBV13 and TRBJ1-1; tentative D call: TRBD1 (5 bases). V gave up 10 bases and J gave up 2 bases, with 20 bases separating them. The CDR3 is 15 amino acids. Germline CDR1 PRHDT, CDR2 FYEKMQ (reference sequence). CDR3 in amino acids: CATREGIPGNTEAFF. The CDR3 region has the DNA TGTGCCACCAGGGAGGGGATTCCCGGAAACACTGAAGCTTTCTTT. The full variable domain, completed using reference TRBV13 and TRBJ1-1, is AAGVIQSPRHLIKEKRETATLKCYPIPRHDTVYWYQQGPGQDPQFLISFYEKMQSDKGSIPDRFSAQQFSDYHSELNMSSLELGDSALYFCATREGIPGNTEAFFGQGTRLTVV.

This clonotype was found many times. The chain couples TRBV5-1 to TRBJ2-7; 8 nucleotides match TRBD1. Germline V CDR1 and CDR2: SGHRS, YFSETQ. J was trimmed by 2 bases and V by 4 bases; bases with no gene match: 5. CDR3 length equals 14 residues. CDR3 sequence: CASSTGQGPYEQYF. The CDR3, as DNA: TGCGCCAGCAGCACCGGACAGGGCCCCTACGAGCAGTACTTC.